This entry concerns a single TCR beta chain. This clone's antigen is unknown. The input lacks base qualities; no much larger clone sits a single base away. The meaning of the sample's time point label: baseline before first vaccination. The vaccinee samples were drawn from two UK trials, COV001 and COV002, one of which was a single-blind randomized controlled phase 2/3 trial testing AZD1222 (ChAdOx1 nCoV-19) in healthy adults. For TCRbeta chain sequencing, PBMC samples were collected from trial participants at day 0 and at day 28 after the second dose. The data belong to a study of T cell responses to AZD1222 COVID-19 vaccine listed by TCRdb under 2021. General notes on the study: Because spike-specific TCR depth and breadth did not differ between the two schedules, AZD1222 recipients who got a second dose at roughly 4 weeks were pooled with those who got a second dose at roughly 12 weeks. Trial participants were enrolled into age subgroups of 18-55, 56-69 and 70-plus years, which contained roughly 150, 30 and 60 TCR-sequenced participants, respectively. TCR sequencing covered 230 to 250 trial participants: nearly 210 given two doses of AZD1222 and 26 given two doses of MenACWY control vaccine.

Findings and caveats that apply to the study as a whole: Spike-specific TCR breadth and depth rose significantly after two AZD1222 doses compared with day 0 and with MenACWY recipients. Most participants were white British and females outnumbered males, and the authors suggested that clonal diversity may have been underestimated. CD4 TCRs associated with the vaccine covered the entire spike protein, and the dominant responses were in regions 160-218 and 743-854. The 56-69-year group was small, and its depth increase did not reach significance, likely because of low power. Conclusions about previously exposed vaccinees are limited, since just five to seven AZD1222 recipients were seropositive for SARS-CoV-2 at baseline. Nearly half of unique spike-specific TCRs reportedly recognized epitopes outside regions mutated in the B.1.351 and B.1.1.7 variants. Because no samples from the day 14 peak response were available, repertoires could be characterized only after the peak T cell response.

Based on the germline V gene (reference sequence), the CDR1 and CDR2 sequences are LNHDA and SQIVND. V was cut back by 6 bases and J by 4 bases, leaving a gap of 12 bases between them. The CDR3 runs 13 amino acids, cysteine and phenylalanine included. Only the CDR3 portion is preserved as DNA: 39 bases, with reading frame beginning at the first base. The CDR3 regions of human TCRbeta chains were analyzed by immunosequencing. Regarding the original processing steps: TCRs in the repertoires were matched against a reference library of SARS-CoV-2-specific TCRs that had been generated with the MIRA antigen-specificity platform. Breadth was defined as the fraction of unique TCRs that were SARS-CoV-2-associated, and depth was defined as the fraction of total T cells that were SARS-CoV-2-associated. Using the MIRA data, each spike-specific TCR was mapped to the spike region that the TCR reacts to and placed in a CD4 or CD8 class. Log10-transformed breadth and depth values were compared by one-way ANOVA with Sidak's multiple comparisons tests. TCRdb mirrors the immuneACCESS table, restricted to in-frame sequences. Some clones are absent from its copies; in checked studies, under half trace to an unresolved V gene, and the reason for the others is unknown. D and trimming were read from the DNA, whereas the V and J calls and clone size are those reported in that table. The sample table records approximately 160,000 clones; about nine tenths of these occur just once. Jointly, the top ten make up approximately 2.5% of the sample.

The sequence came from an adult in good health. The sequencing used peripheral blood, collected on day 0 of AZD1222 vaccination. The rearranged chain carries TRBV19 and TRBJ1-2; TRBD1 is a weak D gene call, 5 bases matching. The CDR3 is CASRLAGIYGYTF. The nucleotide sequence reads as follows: TGTGCCAGTAGATTGGCAGGGATCTATGGCTACACCTTC. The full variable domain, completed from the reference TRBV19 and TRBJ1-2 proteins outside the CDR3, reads DGGITQSPKYLFRKEGQNVTLSCEQNLNHDAMYWYRQDPGQGLRLIYYSQIVNDFQKGDIAEGYSVSREKKESFPLTVTSAQKNPTAFYLCASRLAGIYGYTFGSGTRLTVV.